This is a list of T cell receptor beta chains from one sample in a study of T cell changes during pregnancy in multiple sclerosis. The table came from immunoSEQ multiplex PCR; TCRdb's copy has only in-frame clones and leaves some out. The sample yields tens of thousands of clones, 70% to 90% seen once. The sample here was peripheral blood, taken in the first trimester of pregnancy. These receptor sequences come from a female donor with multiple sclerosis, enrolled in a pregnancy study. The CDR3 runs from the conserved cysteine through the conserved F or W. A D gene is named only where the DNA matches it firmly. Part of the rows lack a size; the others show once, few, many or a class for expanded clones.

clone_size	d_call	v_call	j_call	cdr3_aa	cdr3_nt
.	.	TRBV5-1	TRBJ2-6	CASSLGQAGGANVLTF	TGCGCCAGCAGCTTGGGACAGGCGGGTGGGGCCAACGTCCTGACTTTC
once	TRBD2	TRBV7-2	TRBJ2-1	CASSLEPGLAGVEQFF	TGTGCCAGCAGCCTCGAACCGGGACTAGCGGGAGTTGAGCAGTTCTTC
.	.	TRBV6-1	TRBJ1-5	CASSEVGRYQPQHF	TGTGCCAGCAGTGAAGTGGGGAGATATCAGCCCCAGCATTTT
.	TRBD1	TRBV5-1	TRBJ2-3	CASSRDRDTDTQYF	TGCGCCAGCAGCCGGGACAGAGACACAGATACGCAGTATTTT
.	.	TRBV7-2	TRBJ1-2	CASSLRPTPGYTF	TGTGCCAGCAGCTTAAGGCCGACTCCTGGCTACACCTTC
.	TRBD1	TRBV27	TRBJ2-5	CASSSRQGQETQYF	TGTGCCAGCAGTTCAAGACAGGGACAAGAGACCCAGTACTTC
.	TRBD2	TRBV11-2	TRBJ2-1	CASSPPGTSANEQFF	TGTGCCAGCAGCCCCCCCGGGACTAGTGCAAATGAGCAGTTCTTC
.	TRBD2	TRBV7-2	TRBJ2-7	CASSLGGSGSMVEQYF	TGTGCCAGCAGCTTGGGGGGCAGCGGGAGTATGGTCGAGCAGTACTTC
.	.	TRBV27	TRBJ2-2	CASSYGDTGELFF	TGTGCCAGCAGCTACGGGGACACCGGGGAGCTGTTTTTT
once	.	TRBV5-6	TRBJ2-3	CASSQRLLGLVDQDTQYF	TGTGCCAGCAGCCAGCGGCTTTTAGGGCTAGTAGATCAAGATACGCAGTATTTT
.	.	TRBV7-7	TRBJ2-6	CASSPLTASSGANVLTF	TGTGCCAGCAGCCCCCTGACGGCTAGCTCTGGGGCCAACGTCCTGACTTTC
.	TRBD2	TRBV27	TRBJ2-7	CASSPSRSGRFYEQYF	TGTGCCAGCAGTCCCTCACGAAGCGGGAGGTTTTACGAGCAGTACTTC
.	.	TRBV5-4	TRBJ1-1	CASSLAQGRSNTEAFF	TGTGCCAGCAGCTTGGCTCAGGGGCGATCGAACACTGAAGCTTTCTTT
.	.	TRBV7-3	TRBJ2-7	CASSPNPTAQTYEQYF	TGTGCCAGCAGCCCCAACCCGACAGCCCAAACCTACGAGCAGTACTTC
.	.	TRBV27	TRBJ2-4	CASSRVLGDIQYF	TGTGCCAGCAGTAGAGTACTAGGAGACATTCAGTACTTC
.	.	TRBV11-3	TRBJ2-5	CASSLREEETQYF	TGTGCCAGCAGCTTAAGGGAGGAAGAGACCCAGTACTTC
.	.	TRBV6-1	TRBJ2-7	CASQGVSGSLYEQYF	TGTGCCAGCCAGGGGGTGAGCGGGAGTTTATACGAGCAGTACTTC
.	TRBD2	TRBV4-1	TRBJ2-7	CASSQDELAGAYEQYF	TGCGCCAGCAGCCAAGATGAACTAGCGGGAGCCTACGAGCAGTACTTC
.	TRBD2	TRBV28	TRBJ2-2	CASSISGASGTGELFF	TGTGCCAGCAGTATTAGCGGGGCTTCGGGCACCGGGGAGCTGTTTTTT
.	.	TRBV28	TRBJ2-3	CASSLRWMGRTDTQYF	TGTGCCAGCAGTTTAAGATGGATGGGGAGGACAGATACGCAGTATTTT
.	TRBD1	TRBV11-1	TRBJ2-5	CASSLALTGDGQETQYF	TGTGCCAGCAGCTTAGCTTTGACAGGGGATGGCCAAGAGACCCAGTACTTC
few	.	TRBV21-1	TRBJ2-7	CASGARRPLRDEQYF	TGTGCCAGCGGGGCCCGGCGACCCCTTAGGGACGAGCAGTACTTC
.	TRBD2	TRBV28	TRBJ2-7	CASTILTSGGSYEQYF	TGTGCCAGCACCATCCTGACTAGCGGGGGCTCCTACGAGCAGTACTTC
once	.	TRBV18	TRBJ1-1	CASSTIQGNTEAFF	TGTGCCAGCTCAACAATACAGGGGAACACTGAAGCTTTCTTT
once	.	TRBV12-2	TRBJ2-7	CASRLRTSGTSDEQYF	TGTGCAAGTCGCCTGAGGACTAGCGGGACCTCTGACGAGCAGTACTTC
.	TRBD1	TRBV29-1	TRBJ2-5	CSVTGTGQETQYF	TGCAGCGTTACCGGGACAGGCCAAGAGACCCAGTACTTC
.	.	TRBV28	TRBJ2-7	CASSNRDSVYEQYF	TGTGCCAGCAGTAACCGGGACTCGGTCTACGAGCAGTACTTC
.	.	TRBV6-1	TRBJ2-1	CASTFRASEYNEQFF	TGTGCCAGCACCTTTCGGGCTAGCGAATACAATGAGCAGTTCTTC
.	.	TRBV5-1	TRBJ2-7	CASSLGAEGEQYF	TGCGCCAGCAGCTTGGGTGCAGAGGGCGAGCAGTACTTC
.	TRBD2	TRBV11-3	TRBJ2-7	CASSLTGTSGLYEQYF	TGTGCCAGCAGCTTGACCGGGACTAGCGGCCTGTACGAGCAGTACTTC
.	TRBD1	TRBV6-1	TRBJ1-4	CASSELTGTNEKLFF	TGTGCCAGCAGTGAACTGACAGGGACTAATGAAAAACTGTTTTTT
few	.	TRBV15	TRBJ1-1	CATSPDSNTEAFF	TGTGCCACCAGCCCGGACTCGAACACTGAAGCTTTCTTT
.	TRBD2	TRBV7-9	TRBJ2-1	CASSLTPLADTTFF	TGTGCCAGCAGCTTAACCCCCCTAGCGGATACCACGTTCTTC
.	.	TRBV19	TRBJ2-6	CASSIVLRGSGANVLTF	TGTGCCAGTAGTATAGTACTGCGAGGGTCAGGGGCCAACGTCCTGACTTTC
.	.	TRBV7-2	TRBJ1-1	CASSQGGIAEAFF	TGTGCCAGCAGCCAAGGCGGGATCGCTGAAGCTTTCTTT
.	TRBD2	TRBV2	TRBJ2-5	CAAPGLADQETQYF	TGTGCCGCCCCTGGGCTAGCGGACCAAGAGACCCAGTACTTC
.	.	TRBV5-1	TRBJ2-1	CASSAGGGVHNEQFF	TGCGCCAGCAGCGCCGGAGGAGGGGTGCACAATGAGCAGTTCTTC
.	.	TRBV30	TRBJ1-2	CAWSGQVDGYTF	TGTGCCTGGAGTGGACAGGTAGACGGCTACACCTTC
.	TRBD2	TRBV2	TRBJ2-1	CASKRAGLGYSEQFF	TGTGCCAGCAAGAGGGCCGGACTAGGTTACAGTGAGCAGTTCTTC
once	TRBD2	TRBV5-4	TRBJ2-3	CASRTGGPNTDTQYF	TGTGCCAGCAGGACGGGAGGGCCAAACACAGATACGCAGTATTTT
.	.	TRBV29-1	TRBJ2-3	CSVERVGTDTQYF	TGCAGCGTTGAGCGGGTCGGCACAGATACGCAGTATTTT
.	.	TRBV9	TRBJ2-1	CASSVATHPGGDEQFF	TGTGCCAGCAGCGTAGCCACCCACCCCGGCGGGGATGAGCAGTTCTTC
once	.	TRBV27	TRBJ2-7	CASNLALVVSGEQYF	TGCGCCAGCAACCTCGCCCTCGTTGTAAGCGGCGAGCAGTACTTC
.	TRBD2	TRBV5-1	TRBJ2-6	CASSAVSSGRAGANVLTF	TGCGCCAGCAGCGCGGTGTCTAGCGGGAGAGCTGGGGCCAACGTCCTGACTTTC
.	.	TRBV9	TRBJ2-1	CASSAELADNEQFF	TGTGCCAGCAGTGCAGAACTAGCTGACAATGAGCAGTTCTTC
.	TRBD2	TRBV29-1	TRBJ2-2	CSAGTSGGELFF	TGCAGCGCCGGGACTAGCGGCGGGGAGCTGTTTTTT
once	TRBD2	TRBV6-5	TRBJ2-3	CASSYRGGRGTDTQYF	TGTGCCAGCAGTTACCGGGGGGGGCGAGGCACAGATACGCAGTATTTT